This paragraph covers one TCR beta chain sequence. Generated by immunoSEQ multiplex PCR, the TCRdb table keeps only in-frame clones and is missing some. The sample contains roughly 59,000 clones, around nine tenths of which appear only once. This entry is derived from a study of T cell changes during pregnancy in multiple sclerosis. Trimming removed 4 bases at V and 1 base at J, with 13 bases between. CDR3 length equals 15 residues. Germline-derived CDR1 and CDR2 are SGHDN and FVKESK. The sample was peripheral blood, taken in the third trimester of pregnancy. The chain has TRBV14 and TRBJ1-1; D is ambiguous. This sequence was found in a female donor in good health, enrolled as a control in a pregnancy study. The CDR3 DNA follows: TGTGCCAGCAGCCCAGGCCGATTGCGGAACACTGAAGCTTTCTTT. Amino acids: CASSPGRLRNTEAFF.